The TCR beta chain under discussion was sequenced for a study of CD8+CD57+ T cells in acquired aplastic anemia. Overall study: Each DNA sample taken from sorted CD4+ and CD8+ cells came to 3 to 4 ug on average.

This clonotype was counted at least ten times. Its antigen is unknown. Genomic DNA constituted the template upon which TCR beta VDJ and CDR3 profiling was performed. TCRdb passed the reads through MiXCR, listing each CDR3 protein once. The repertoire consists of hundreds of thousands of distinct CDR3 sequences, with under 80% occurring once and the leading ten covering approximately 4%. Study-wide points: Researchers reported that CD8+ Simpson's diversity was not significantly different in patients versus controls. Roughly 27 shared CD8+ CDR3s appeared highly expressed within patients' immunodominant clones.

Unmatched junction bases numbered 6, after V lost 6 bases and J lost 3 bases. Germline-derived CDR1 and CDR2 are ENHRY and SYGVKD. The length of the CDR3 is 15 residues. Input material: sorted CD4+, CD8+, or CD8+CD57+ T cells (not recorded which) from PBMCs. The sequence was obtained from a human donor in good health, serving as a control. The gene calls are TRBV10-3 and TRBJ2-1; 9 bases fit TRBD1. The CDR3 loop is CAISPTGGNYNEQFF. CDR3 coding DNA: TGTGCCATCAGCCCGACAGGGGGAAACTACAATGAGCAGTTCTTC.